This T cell receptor beta chain was sequenced during a study of shared clonotypes between healthy human individuals. Broader study findings: Genetic and exposure-history diversity was limited by the few donors. For naive CD4 cells, around 5% of clonotypes were shared across several donors. Non-shared clonotypes displayed generation probabilities falling below those of clonotypes present in all four donors.

This clone was counted a few times. Its antigen is not identified. In the original processing: Junction-only immunoSEQ sequences carried no quality scores, so filtering differed. Produced via immunoSEQ multiplex PCR; TCRdb's table is partial and in-frame only. V and J calls and clone size come straight from that table; D and trimming were deduced from the DNA. The table lists about 1 million clones, approximately 70% of them singletons, with nearly 1.5% in the top ten. Trimming left V 1 base short and J 1 base short, with 10 bases between. The CDR3 extends over 15 amino acids. The V gene's germline CDR1 is SEHNR and CDR2 FQNEAQ (reference sequence).

Sequencing was carried out using memory CD4+ T cells sorted from blood. The sample's subset: CD45RA-negative fraction. The clonotype comes from a man aged 18 to 30 in good health. The V call is TRBV7-9, the J call TRBJ1-1; no firm D call. The chain's CDR3 is CASSLGGETNTEAFF. CDR3 in DNA: TGTGCCAGCAGCTTAGGTGGGGAGACGAACACTGAAGCTTTCTTT.